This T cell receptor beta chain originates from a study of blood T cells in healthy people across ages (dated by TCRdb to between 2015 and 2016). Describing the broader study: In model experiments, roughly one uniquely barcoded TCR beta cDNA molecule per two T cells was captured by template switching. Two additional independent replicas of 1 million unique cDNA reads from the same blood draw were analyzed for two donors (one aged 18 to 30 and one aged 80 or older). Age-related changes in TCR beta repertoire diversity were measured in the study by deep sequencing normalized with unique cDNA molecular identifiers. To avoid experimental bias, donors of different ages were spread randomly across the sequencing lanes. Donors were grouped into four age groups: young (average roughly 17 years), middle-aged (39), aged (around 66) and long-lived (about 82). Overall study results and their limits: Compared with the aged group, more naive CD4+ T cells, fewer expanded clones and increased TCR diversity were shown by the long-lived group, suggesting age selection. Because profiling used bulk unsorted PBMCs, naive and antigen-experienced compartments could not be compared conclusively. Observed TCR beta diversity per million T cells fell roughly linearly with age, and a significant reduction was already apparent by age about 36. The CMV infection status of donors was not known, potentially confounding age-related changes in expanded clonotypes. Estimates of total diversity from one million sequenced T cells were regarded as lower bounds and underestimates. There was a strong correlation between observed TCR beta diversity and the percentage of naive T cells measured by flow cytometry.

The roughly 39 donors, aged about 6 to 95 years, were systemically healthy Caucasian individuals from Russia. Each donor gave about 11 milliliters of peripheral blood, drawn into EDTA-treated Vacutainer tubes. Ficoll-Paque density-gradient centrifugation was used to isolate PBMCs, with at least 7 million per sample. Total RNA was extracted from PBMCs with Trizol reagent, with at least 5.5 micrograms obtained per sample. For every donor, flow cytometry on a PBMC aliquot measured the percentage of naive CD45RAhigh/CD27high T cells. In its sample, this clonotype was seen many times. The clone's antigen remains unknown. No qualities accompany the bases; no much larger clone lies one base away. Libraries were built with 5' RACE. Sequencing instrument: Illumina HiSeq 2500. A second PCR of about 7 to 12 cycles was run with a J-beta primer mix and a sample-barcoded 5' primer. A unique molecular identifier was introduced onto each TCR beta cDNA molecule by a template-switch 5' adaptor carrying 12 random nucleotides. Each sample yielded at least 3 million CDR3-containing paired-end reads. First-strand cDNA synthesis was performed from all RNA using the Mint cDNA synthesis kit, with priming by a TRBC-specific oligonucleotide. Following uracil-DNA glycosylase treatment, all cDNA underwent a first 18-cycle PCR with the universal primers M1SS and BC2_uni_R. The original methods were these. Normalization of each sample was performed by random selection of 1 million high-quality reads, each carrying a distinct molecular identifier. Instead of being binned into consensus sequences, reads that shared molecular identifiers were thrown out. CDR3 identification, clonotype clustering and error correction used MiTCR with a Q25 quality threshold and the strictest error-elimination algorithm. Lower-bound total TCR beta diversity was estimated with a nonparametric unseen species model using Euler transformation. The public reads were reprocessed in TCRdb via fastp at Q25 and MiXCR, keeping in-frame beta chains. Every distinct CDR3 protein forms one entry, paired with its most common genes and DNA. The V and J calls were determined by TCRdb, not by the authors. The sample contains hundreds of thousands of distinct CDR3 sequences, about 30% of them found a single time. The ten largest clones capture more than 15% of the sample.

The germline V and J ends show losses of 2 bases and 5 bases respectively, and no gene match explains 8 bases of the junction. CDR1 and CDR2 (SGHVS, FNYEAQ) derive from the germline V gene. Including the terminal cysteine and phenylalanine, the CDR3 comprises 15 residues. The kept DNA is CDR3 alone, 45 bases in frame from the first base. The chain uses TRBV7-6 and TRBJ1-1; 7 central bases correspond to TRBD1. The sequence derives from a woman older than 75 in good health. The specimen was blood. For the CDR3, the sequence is CASSLIGQAGTEAFF. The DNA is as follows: TGTGCCAGCAGCTTAATAGGACAGGCTGGTACTGAAGCTTTCTTT.